These 10 T cell receptor beta chains came from one sample sequenced in a study of T cell repertoires in cytomegalovirus infection. One entry per CDR3 protein, called by TCRdb with MiXCR from the reads. The profile shows hundreds of thousands of distinct CDR3 sequences, around 9.6% of them singletons. Sequencing input: PBMCs. These receptors originate from a human donor in good health (CMV status not recorded). Some clones in this sample may be carry-over from other donors' samples.

The chain has TRBV9 and TRBJ2-2; 9 bases map to TRBD1. Per germline, CDR1 SGDLS and CDR2 YYNGEE. The CDR3 has 16 amino acids. Trimming at V came to 1 base and at J to 5 bases, leaving 6 bases not matched to a gene. CDR3 residues: CASSVSDRGYTGELFF. In DNA form, the CDR3 reads TGTGCCAGCAGCGTATCGGACAGGGGTTATACCGGGGAGCTGTTTTTT.

With respect to this clonotype: Given a much more abundant clone one base away, this may be a read error. The chain carries TRBV4-1 and TRBJ1-3; D remains unclear. Germline V gene sequence: CDR1 MGHRA, CDR2 YSYEKL. Trimming cost V 1 base and J 1 base, with 11 bases left between them. There are 16 residues in the CDR3. CDR3 DNA: TGCGCCAGCAGCCAAGTTCACGAGAGATCTGGAAACACCATATATTTT. It is translated as CASSQVHERSGNTIYF.

This clonotype was recorded at least ten times. The rearrangement uses TRBV7-2 and TRBJ2-7; 7 nucleotides agree with TRBD2. Germline trimming cut 5 bases from V and 5 bases from J; bases unmatched to any gene: 9. Looked up from germline, CDR1 is SGHTA and CDR2 is FQGNSA. The CDR3 loop spans 14 amino acids. Here the CDR3 DNA reads TGTGCCAGCAGCCCGAGACTAGCTGGGAACGAGCAGTACTTC. This translates into CASSPRLAGNEQYF.

This clonotype was observed many times. The V gene is TRBV7-2, the J gene TRBJ1-6; D is possibly TRBD1 (5 bases). Trimming removed 1 base at V and 10 bases at J, with 11 bases between. CDR1 is SGHTA and CDR2 is FQGNSA in the germline V gene. CDR3 length: 14 amino acids. In DNA form, the CDR3 reads TGTGCCAGCAGCTTAGAGCCAGGGATCTCACCCCTCCACTTT. It yields the protein CASSLEPGISPLHF.

Many counts were recorded for this clonotype. The rearrangement links TRBV28 to TRBJ2-2, with D tentatively TRBD1 (6 bases). Trimming removed 5 bases from V and 4 bases from J, with 23 bases in between. Germline V gene sequence: CDR1 MDHEN, CDR2 SYDVKM. This CDR3 is built from 18 residues. As DNA, the CDR3 is TGTGCCAGCAGTACCCGATACAGGGCCCCCGGTAGCACCGGGGAGCTGTTTTTT. Amino acids: CASSTRYRAPGSTGELFF.

This clonotype has at least ten counts. The rearrangement joins TRBV7-8 to TRBJ2-2, with 12 bases matching TRBD1. Germline V gene data show CDR1 as SGHVS and CDR2 as FQNEAQ. CDR3 length: 16 amino acids. With V trimmed by 5 bases and J by 6 bases, 7 bases remained unmatched. CDR3 residues: CASSLLGQGAAGELFF. CDR3 sequence (DNA): TGTGCCAGCAGCCTGTTGGGACAGGGGGCCGCCGGGGAGCTGTTTTTT.

The table lists this clonotype with many counts. The chain combines TRBV12-3 or TRBV12-4 with TRBJ1-2; possible D gene TRBD1, 6 bases. CDR3 length: 16 amino acids. Trimming took 4 bases from V and 4 from J, leaving 19 bases between them. CDR3 sequence (DNA): TGTGCCAGCAGTTCTCGGACAGAGCTTCCGTCCTATGGCTACACCTTC. Protein product: CASSSRTELPSYGYTF.

This clonotype was recorded at least ten times. V gene TRBV19 combines with J gene TRBJ2-1, with D possibly matching TRBD1 (6 bases). This CDR3 spans 15 amino acids. Germline CDR1 and CDR2: LNHDA and SQIVND (reference sequence). V lost 2 bases to trimming and J lost 3 bases, with 11 bases between them. The CDR3 region has the DNA TGTGCCAGTAGTATAACCGGGACAAACTACAATGAGCAGTTCTTC. Translation gives CASSITGTNYNEQFF.

This clonotype turned up a few times. This chain joins TRBV15 and TRBJ1-3; 10 bases align to TRBD1. Germline-derived CDR1 and CDR2 are LNHNV and YYDKDF (reference sequence). V lost 8 bases to trimming and J lost 5 bases; unmatched junction nucleotides: 9. This CDR3 comprises 15 residues. In DNA form, the CDR3 reads TGTGCCACCGTAGGAGCGGGACAGGGGAGAAACACCATATATTTT. It specifies CATVGAGQGRNTIYF. Full variable domain (rest looked up from reference TRBV15 and TRBJ1-3): DAMVIQNPRYQVTQFGKPVTLSCSQTLNHNVMYWYQQKSSQAPKLLFHYYDKDFNNEADTPDNFQSRRPNTSFCFLDIRSPGLGDTAMYLCATVGAGQGRNTIYFGEGSWLTVV.

The count of this clonotype is one. V usage is TRBV28 and J usage is TRBJ1-1, with a tentative D call TRBD1 (6 bases). CDR3 length equals 15 residues. Per germline, CDR1 MDHEN and CDR2 SYDVKM. V was pared by 5 bases and J by 1 base, with 14 bases between. CDR3: CASSQQGRGNTEAFF. DNA of the CDR3: TGTGCCAGCAGTCAACAGGGTAGGGGGAACACTGAAGCTTTCTTT.